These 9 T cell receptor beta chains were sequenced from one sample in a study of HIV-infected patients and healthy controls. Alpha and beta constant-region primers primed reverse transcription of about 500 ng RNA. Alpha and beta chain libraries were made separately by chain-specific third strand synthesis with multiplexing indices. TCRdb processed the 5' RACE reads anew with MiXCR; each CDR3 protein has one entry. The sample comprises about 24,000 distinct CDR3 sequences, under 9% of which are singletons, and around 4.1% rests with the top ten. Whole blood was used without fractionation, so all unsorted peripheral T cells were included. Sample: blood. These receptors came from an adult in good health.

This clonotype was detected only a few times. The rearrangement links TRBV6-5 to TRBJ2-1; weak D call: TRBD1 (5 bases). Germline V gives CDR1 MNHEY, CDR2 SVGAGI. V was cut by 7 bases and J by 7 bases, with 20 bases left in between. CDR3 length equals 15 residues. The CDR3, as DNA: TGTGCCAGCAAACCCCTGGGGCTCCAAATGAATGAGCAGTTCTTC. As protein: CASKPLGLQMNEQFF.

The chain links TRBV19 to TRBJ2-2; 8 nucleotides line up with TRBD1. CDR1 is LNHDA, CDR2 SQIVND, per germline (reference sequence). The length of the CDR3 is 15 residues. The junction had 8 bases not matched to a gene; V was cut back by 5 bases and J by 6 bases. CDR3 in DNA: TGTGCCAGTAGTGCCAAGGACAGGGCCCCCGGGGAGCTGTTTTTT. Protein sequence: CASSAKDRAPGELFF.

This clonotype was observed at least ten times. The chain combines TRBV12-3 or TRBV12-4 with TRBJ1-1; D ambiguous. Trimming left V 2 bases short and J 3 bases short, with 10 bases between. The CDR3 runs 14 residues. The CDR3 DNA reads TGTGCCAGCAGTTTATTCCGTGAGGACACTGAAGCTTTCTTT. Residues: CASSLFREDTEAFF.

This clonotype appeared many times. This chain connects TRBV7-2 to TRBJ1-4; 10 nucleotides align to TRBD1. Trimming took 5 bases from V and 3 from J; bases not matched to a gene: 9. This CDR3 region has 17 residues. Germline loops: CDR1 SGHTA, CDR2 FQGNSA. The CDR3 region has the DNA TGTGCCAGCAGCATAAGACAGGGGGCGGCTTCTAATGAAAAACTGTTTTTT. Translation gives CASSIRQGAASNEKLFF.

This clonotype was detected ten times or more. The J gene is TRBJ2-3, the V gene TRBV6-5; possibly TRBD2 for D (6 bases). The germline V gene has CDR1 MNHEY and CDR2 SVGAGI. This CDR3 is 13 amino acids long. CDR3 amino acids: CAVRRDSTDTQYF. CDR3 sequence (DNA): TGTGCGGTAAGGCGGGATAGCACAGATACGCAGTATTTT.

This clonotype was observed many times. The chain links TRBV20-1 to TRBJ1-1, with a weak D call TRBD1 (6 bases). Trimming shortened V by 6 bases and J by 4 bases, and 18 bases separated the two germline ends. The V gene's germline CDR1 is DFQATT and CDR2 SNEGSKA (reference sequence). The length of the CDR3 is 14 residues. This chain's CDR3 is CSAAEPGQFTEAFF. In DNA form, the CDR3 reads TGCAGTGCCGCAGAGCCCGGACAGTTCACTGAAGCTTTCTTT.

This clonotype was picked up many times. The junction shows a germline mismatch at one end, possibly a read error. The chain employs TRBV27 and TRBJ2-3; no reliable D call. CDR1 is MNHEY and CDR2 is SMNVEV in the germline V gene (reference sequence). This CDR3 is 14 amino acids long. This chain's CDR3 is CASSPGISRDTQYF. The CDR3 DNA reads TGTGCCAGCAGTCCGGGCATTAGCAGAGATACGCAGTATTTT.

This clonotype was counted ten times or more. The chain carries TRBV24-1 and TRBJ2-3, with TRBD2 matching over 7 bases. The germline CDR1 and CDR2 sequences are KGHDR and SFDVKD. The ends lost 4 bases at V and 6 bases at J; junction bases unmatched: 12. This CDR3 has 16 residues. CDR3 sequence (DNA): TGTGCCACCAGTGACCCGGCCAAGCGGGGTGGGGATACGCAGTATTTT. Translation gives CATSDPAKRGGDTQYF.

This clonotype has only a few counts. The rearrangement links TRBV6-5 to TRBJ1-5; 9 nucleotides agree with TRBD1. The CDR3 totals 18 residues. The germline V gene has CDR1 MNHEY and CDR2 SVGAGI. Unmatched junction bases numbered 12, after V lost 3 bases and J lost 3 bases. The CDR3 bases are TGTGCCAGCAGTTATAACCCTGGGACAGGGAGTTTCAATCAGCCCCAGCATTTT. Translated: CASSYNPGTGSFNQPQHF.